These 26 T cell receptor beta chains share one sample of origin, sequenced in a study of beta chain features in type 1 diabetes. Study-wide findings and caveats: Among all four CD4+ subsets, Type 1 diabetes patients had TCRB CDR3s that were moderately but significantly shorter.

Expressed TCRB transcripts were sequenced after all isolated RNA was converted to cDNA. Generated by immunoSEQ multiplex PCR, the TCRdb table keeps only in-frame clones and is missing some. The sample consists of 100,000 to 150,000 clones, about 10% of them appearing once. No antigen has been assigned to these receptors. The sequencing sample was made of central memory CD4+ T cells from blood. Source of these receptors: a man younger than 40 with type 1 diabetes.

This clone has more than one count but fewer than ten. As DNA, the CDR3 is TGTGCCAGCAGCTTGGGTCCCCCGACGGGTTCGGGCACCGGGGAGCTGTTTTTT. This gives the protein CASSLGPPTGSGTGELFF. The chain joins TRBV5-6 to TRBJ2-2, with D uncertain. The CDR3 runs 18 residues. Trimming cost V 0 bases and J 4 bases, with 19 bases left between them. Germline V CDR1 and CDR2: SGHDT, YYEEEE.

J is TRBJ1-5 and V is TRBV10-3, with 7 bases that match TRBD1. CDR1 is ENHRY, CDR2 SYGVKD, per germline. Unmatched junction bases numbered 6, after V lost 10 bases and J lost 0 bases. The CDR3 is made up of 14 amino acids. The CDR3 sequence is CATRDSNSNQPQHF. The CDR3 coding sequence is TGTGCCACAAGGGACAGCAATAGCAATCAGCCCCAGCATTTT.

This clone was detected only a few times. The chain joins TRBV27 to TRBJ2-1, with 13 bases aligning to TRBD2. CDR1 is MNHEY and CDR2 is SMNVEV in the germline V gene (reference sequence). The CDR3 spans 15 residues. After removal of 6 bases from V and 4 bases from J, the junction contained 3 bases not matched to a gene. The CDR3 sequence is CASSRGLAGYNEQFF. In nucleotides, the CDR3 is TGTGCCAGCAGCCGGGGACTAGCGGGGTACAATGAGCAGTTCTTC.

A few counts support this clone. The chain joins TRBV6-5 to TRBJ1-2; 9 nucleotides align to TRBD1. The CDR3 covers 15 residues. Trimming took 2 bases from V and 4 from J; bases not matched to a gene: 5. CDR1 is MNHEY and CDR2 is SVGAGI in the germline V gene. The chain's CDR3 is CASSYDTGGIYGYTF. The CDR3 DNA is TGTGCCAGCAGTTACGACACAGGGGGCATCTATGGCTACACCTTC.

This clone was observed once. The rearrangement uses TRBV28 and TRBJ1-2; 9 bases line up with TRBD1. The CDR3 contains 14 residues. Germline CDR1 reads MDHEN; CDR2 reads SYDVKM. Losses at the gene ends were 0 bases for V and 4 bases for J; bases not matched to a gene: 0. The CDR3 sequence: CASSLWGQGYGYTF. The CDR3 DNA sequence: TGTGCCAGCAGTTTATGGGGACAGGGCTATGGCTACACCTTC.

The V and J genes are TRBV4-3 and TRBJ2-1, with 9 bases matching TRBD2. This CDR3 spans 20 amino acids. Germline CDR1 LGHNA, CDR2 YSLEER. J gave up 3 bases and V 1 base, and 16 bases lay outside the gene matches. CDR3 sequence: CASSQAPIQRGGAVYNEQFF. For the CDR3, the DNA is TGCGCCAGCAGCCAAGCCCCAATCCAACGCGGGGGGGCCGTCTACAATGAGCAGTTCTTC.

The sample holds a few counts of this clone. The genes are TRBV28 and TRBJ2-7; possibly TRBD2 for D (5 bases). Germline-derived CDR1 and CDR2 are MDHEN and SYDVKM. The CDR3 totals 14 residues. Deletions cut 11 bases from V and 1 base from J, with 18 bases between. CDR3 residues: CASRAAGGSYEQYF. CDR3 nucleotides: TGTGCCTCCCGGGCAGCCGGCGGGTCCTACGAGCAGTACTTC. Full variable domain (missing parts from reference TRBV28 and TRBJ2-7): DVKVTQSSRYLVKRTGEKVFLECVQDMDHENMFWYRQDPGLGLRLIYFSYDVKMKEKGDIPEGYSVSREKKERFSLILESASTNQTSMYLCASRAAGGSYEQYFGPGTRLTVT.

J is TRBJ2-5 and V is TRBV5-8; perhaps TRBD1 as D (6 bases). CDR1 and CDR2 from the germline V gene are SGHTS and YDEGEE. The germline V and J ends were trimmed by 1 base and 2 bases, with 15 bases remaining between them. CDR3 length: 16 residues. CDR3 sequence (DNA): TGTGCCAGCAGCTTGCGGGCAGGGGCAGGACAAGAGACCCAGTACTTC. Protein: CASSLRAGAGQETQYF.

The chain has TRBV27 and TRBJ2-5; D remains unclear. Germline CDR1 MNHEY, CDR2 SMNVEV (reference sequence). There are 14 residues in the CDR3. The V end lost 6 bases, the J end lost 0 bases, and 11 bases lay between the germline ends. The CDR3 nucleotides read TGTGCCAGCAGCAGAAAGTCGTACCAAGAGACCCAGTACTTC. Protein product: CASSRKSYQETQYF.

The chain has TRBV19 and TRBJ1-5; 7 bases are shared with TRBD1. The CDR3 consists of 17 residues. V was pared by 0 bases and J by 0 bases, with 5 bases of the junction left unmatched. Germline V gives CDR1 LNHDA, CDR2 SQIVND (reference sequence). The CDR3 loop reads CASSIEGTDYSNQPQHF. CDR3 coding DNA: TGTGCCAGTAGTATAGAGGGGACAGACTATAGCAATCAGCCCCAGCATTTT.

This chain uses TRBV7-2 with TRBJ2-2; D is unclear. Deletions cut 5 bases from V and 2 bases from J, with 6 bases between. The CDR3 sequence is 13 residues long. The V gene's germline CDR1 is SGHTA and CDR2 FQGNSA. The CDR3 sequence: CASSPENTGELFF. CDR3 DNA: TGTGCCAGCAGCCCAGAAAACACCGGGGAGCTGTTTTTT.

V is TRBV7-2 and J is TRBJ2-7; 10 bases line up with TRBD1. From germline, CDR1 is SGHTA and CDR2 FQGNSA. The trim removed 1 base at V and 6 bases at J, leaving 9 bases unmatched. The CDR3 loop spans 16 amino acids. CDR3 in DNA: TGTGCCAGCAGCTTAGGGGGGGACAGGGGCGTCGGCGAGCAGTACTTC. This translates into CASSLGGDRGVGEQYF. The variable domain in full, with the rest retrieved from reference TRBV7-2 and TRBJ2-7, is GAGVSQSPSNKVTEKGKDVELRCDPISGHTALYWYRQSLGQGLEFLIYFQGNSAPDKSGLPSDRFSAERTGGSVSTLTIQRTQQEDSAVYLCASSLGGDRGVGEQYFGPGTRLTVT.

In nucleotides, the CDR3 is TGTGCCAGCAGTTCCACAGGGGGCAGCACCGGGGAGCTGTTTTTT. Translated: CASSSTGGSTGELFF. The rearrangement uses TRBV6-6 and TRBJ2-2; 9 nucleotides agree with TRBD1. The length of the CDR3 is 15 residues. The ends lost 4 bases at V and 4 bases at J; junction bases unmatched: 4. The germline gives CDR1 MNHNY, CDR2 SVGAGI (reference sequence).

There are a few counts of this clone. The V and J genes are TRBV29-1 and TRBJ1-2; TRBD1 matches 8 bases. This CDR3 has 11 residues. Trimming cost V 4 bases and J 10 bases; bases outside gene matches: 5. Germline V gene lookup returns CDR1 SQVTM and CDR2 ANQGSEA. The CDR3 protein is CSVGDRSYYTF. Here the CDR3 DNA reads TGCAGCGTTGGGGACAGGAGCTACTACACCTTC.

This clone was detected a few times. V is TRBV9 and J is TRBJ2-7, with a possible D match to TRBD2 (6 bases). The CDR3 runs 14 residues. V dropped 0 bases and J dropped 7 bases, with 14 bases sitting between them. Per germline, CDR1 SGDLS and CDR2 YYNGEE. The CDR3 bases are TGTGCCAGCAGCGTAGGGGCTGCGGGAAGGGAGCAGTACTTC. Its translation: CASSVGAAGREQYF.

This clone was picked up a small number of times. The V gene is TRBV7-9, the J gene TRBJ1-2; no reliable D call. Per the germline V gene, CDR1 is SEHNR and CDR2 is FQNEAQ (reference sequence). This CDR3 is built from 13 residues. V lost 2 bases, J lost 6 bases, and 10 bases lay in between. CDR3 nucleotides: TGTGCCAGCAGCTTAAGGAGGGATGATGGCTACACCTTC. This codes for CASSLRRDDGYTF.

This clone has a handful of counts. The chain links TRBV7-9 to TRBJ2-3, with a possible D match to TRBD2 (5 bases). There are 13 residues in the CDR3. Between the trimmed V and J ends, which lost 0 bases and 6 bases, there was a span of 7 bases. The germline gives CDR1 SEHNR, CDR2 FQNEAQ (reference sequence). CDR3 bases: TGTGCCAGCAGCTTAGCTCCGGGGGATACGCAGTATTTT. This gives the protein CASSLAPGDTQYF.

The genes are TRBV5-1 and TRBJ1-1; perhaps TRBD1 as D (5 bases). Germline CDR1 SGHRS, CDR2 YFSETQ. V lost 4 bases, J lost 2 bases, and 12 bases lay in between. CDR3 size: 14 residues. CDR3 nucleotides: TGCGCCAGCAGCCACTACCAGGGAAACACTGAAGCTTTCTTT. As protein: CASSHYQGNTEAFF.

This clone was observed once. The genes are TRBV2 and TRBJ2-5; D might be TRBD2 (6 bases). V lost 7 bases and J 5 bases, leaving 14 bases between the germline ends. In germline, CDR1 is SNHLY, CDR2 FYNNEI. The CDR3 consists of 13 residues. In nucleotides, the CDR3 is TGTGCCAGCACCCCGACTAGTAAGGAGACCCAGTACTTC. Translated, it gives CASTPTSKETQYF.

This clone was detected a few times. The chain is built from TRBV19 and TRBJ2-7, with TRBD1 matching 7 bases. Germline V gene data show CDR1 as LNHDA and CDR2 as SQIVND (reference sequence). This CDR3 comprises 13 residues. Trimming cost V 5 bases and J 2 bases; bases outside gene matches: 3. The CDR3 sequence is CASSRGQPYEQYF. In DNA form, the CDR3 reads TGTGCCAGTAGTCGGGGACAGCCCTACGAGCAGTACTTC.

This clone was picked up a small number of times. The V call is TRBV7-9, the J call TRBJ1-4, with TRBD1 matching 7 bases. The CDR3 runs to 13 residues. Germline values: CDR1 SEHNR, CDR2 FQNEAQ (reference sequence). With V trimmed by 7 bases and J by 5 bases, 4 bases remained unmatched. The CDR3 sequence: CASTPGGNEKLFF. The CDR3 coding sequence is TGTGCCAGCACCCCAGGGGGGAATGAAAAACTGTTTTTT. Complete variable domain (other parts from reference TRBV7-9 and TRBJ1-4): DTGVSQNPRHKITKRGQNVTFRCDPISEHNRLYWYRQTLGQGPEFLTYFQNEAQLEKSRLLSDRFSAERPKGSFSTLEIQRTEQGDSAMYLCASTPGGNEKLFFGSGTQLSVL.

This clone was counted between two and nine times. The gene calls are TRBV5-4 and TRBJ1-1; the match to TRBD1 covers 7 bases. This CDR3 comprises 14 residues. J lost 5 bases, V lost 4 bases, and 8 bases had no gene match. Germline assignment: CDR1 SGHNT and CDR2 YYREEE (reference sequence). In nucleotides, the CDR3 is TGTGCCAGCAGCCCGGACAGGAGTGGTACTGAAGCTTTCTTT. Its translation is CASSPDRSGTEAFF.

The rearrangement uses TRBV15 and TRBJ2-7; TRBD1 might be the D (6 bases). The V and J ends lost 3 bases and 2 bases respectively, with 11 bases between them. This CDR3 region has 14 residues. In germline, CDR1 is LNHNV, CDR2 YYDKDF (reference sequence). CDR3 region: CATSRQRTAYEQYF. In DNA form, the CDR3 reads TGTGCCACCAGCAGGCAAAGGACAGCCTACGAGCAGTACTTC.

This chain links TRBV4-3 with TRBJ2-2; possibly TRBD1 for D (6 bases). Germline lookup yields CDR1 LGHNA and CDR2 YSLEER. The CDR3 has 18 residues. V gave up 0 bases and J gave up 1 base, with 15 bases separating them. CDR3 sequence (DNA): TGCGCCAGCAGCCAAGAACTTTTTTTACAGGGGAACACCGGGGAGCTGTTTTTT. It is translated as CASSQELFLQGNTGELFF.

The V call is TRBV28, the J call TRBJ2-7; D call uncertain. V was clipped by 6 bases and J by 3 bases, with 9 bases between them. The CDR3 is made up of 12 amino acids. Germline V gene data show CDR1 as MDHEN and CDR2 as SYDVKM. CDR3 sequence (DNA): TGTGCCAGCAGCCACAAAGACTACGAGCAGTACTTC. Amino acid sequence: CASSHKDYEQYF. Full variable domain (outside the CDR3, taken from reference TRBV28 and TRBJ2-7): DVKVTQSSRYLVKRTGEKVFLECVQDMDHENMFWYRQDPGLGLRLIYFSYDVKMKEKGDIPEGYSVSREKKERFSLILESASTNQTSMYLCASSHKDYEQYFGPGTRLTVT.

The chain has TRBV7-2 and TRBJ1-5; no clear D. V was trimmed by 5 bases and J by 2 bases, leaving 10 bases between them. Germline assignment: CDR1 SGHTA and CDR2 FQGNSA. CDR3 length: 14 amino acids. CDR3 coding DNA: TGTGCCAGCAGCCAAACGTCGGGCAATCAGCCCCAGCATTTT. Amino acid sequence: CASSQTSGNQPQHF.